The TCR beta chain under discussion was sequenced for a study of blood T cell repertoires in COVID-19. The germline CDR1 and CDR2 sequences are LNHDA and SQIVND (reference sequence). The CDR3 has 17 amino acids. Germline trimming cut 1 base from V and 2 bases from J; bases unmatched to any gene: 5. Assay: immunoSEQ multiplex PCR; the TCRdb copy retains only in-frame clones and omits some. The table includes over 75,000 clones, approximately 82% detected once. Specimen: peripheral blood. This TCR was recovered from a man between 65 and 80 years old with acute or convalescent COVID-19. The V gene is TRBV19, the J gene TRBJ2-1; 10 bases match TRBD2. The CDR3 protein is CASSIGGSGGPYNEQFF. CDR3 coding DNA: TGTGCCAGTAGTATAGGGGGTAGCGGGGGGCCCTACAATGAGCAGTTCTTC.